Following are 21 T cell receptor beta chains from one sample sequenced in a study of metastatic and nonmetastatic thyroid tumors. From the PCR reads, TCRdb re-called clones with MiXCR. The sample includes roughly 28,000 clones, roughly 17% of them seen just once. Each patient came to thyroid surgery without any prior treatment (of any kind). The sample taken for sequencing was blood. These receptors were obtained from a female donor with papillary thyroid cancer or a benign thyroid nodule (not recorded which). Some clones in this sample may be carry-over from other donors' samples.

In regard to this clone: The junction and the germline gene differ at one end; a read error may be behind it. This chain uses TRBV6-4 with TRBJ1-2, with 9 positions matching TRBD1. This CDR3 region has 14 residues. Germline assignment: CDR1 MRHNA and CDR2 SNTAGT. CDR3 region: CASRQYRGLYCYTF. CDR3 coding DNA: TGTGCCAGCAGACAATACAGGGGGCTCTATTGCTACACCTTC.

This clone has only a few counts. This sequence may be a read error, since a much larger clone differs from it by one base. The V gene is TRBV7-9, the J gene TRBJ2-1; D may be TRBD2 (6 bases). Germline CDR1 is SEHNR and CDR2 is FQNEAQ (reference sequence). The CDR3 contains 14 residues. CDR3 nucleotides: TGTGCCAGCAGCCCCGGGCCCACCGGGAGTGAGCAGTCCTTC. Translated, it gives CASSPGPTGSEQSF.

This clone has a count of ten or more. Possible read error: a much larger clone is one base away. The chain recombines TRBV12-3 or TRBV12-4 with TRBJ2-3, with 13 bases fitting TRBD2. The CDR3 extends over 15 amino acids. The CDR3 loop reads CASRGLAGSTGTQYF. CDR3 DNA: TGTGCCAGCAGGGGACTAGCGGGAAGCACAGGTACGCAGTATTTT.

The chain has TRBV10-3 and TRBJ2-3; the D gene is possibly TRBD2 (5 bases). The CDR3 has 15 amino acids. The ends were cut back, 2 bases at V and 1 base at J, with 10 bases in the middle. Germline lookup yields CDR1 ENHRY and CDR2 SYGVKD. As DNA, the CDR3 is TGTGCCATCAGTGAGGTCGGCGGGCGCACAGATACGCAGTATTTT. Translated: CAISEVGGRTDTQYF.

This CDR3 is CASFRDGYNEQFF. The CDR3 DNA sequence: TGTGCCAGCTTTAGAGACGGGTACAATGAGCAGTTCTTC. The chain is built from TRBV28 and TRBJ2-1; no clear D gene. V lost 8 bases, J lost 4 bases, and 12 bases lay in between. The CDR3 extends over 13 amino acids. Germline V gene sequence: CDR1 MDHEN, CDR2 SYDVKM. The variable domain in full, with the rest retrieved from reference TRBV28 and TRBJ2-1, is DVKVTQSSRYLVKRTGEKVFLECVQDMDHENMFWYRQDPGLGLRLIYFSYDVKMKEKGDIPEGYSVSREKKERFSLILESASTNQTSMYLCASFRDGYNEQFFGPGTRLTVL.

Only a few counts were recorded for this clone. At one of its ends the junction is not consistent with the germline gene, which may arise from a read error. The genes are TRBV19 and TRBJ1-1, with D unclear. CDR3 length: 13 amino acids. Per the germline V gene, CDR1 is LNHDA and CDR2 is SQIVND (reference sequence). The CDR3 nucleotides read TGCGCCGGTAGTATAGCCCCCAGCACTGAAGCTTTCTTT. It encodes CAGSIAPSTEAFF.

Only one count was recorded for this clone. The junction shows a germline mismatch at one end, possibly a read error. The genes are TRBV7-6 and TRBJ2-5; 7 bases align to TRBD1. The CDR3 is 16 residues long. Germline V gene data show CDR1 as SGHVS and CDR2 as FNYEAQ. The CDR3 DNA reads as TGTGCCAGCAGCTTAGCGACGGGACAGCCCCAAGAGACCAAGTACTTC. Its translation: CASSLATGQPQETKYF.

This clone was seen ten or more times. This chain connects TRBV5-1 to TRBJ1-1; 11 bases fit TRBD1. Germline V gives CDR1 SGHRS, CDR2 YFSETQ. The CDR3 extends over 19 amino acids. Trimming cost V 4 bases and J 0 bases; bases outside gene matches: 14. DNA of the CDR3: TGCGCCAGCAGCCGAGGTACTTCCGGGACAGGGGGTTTGAACACTGAAGCTTTCTTT. This translates into CASSRGTSGTGGLNTEAFF. Complete variable domain (other parts from reference TRBV5-1 and TRBJ1-1): KAGVTQTPRYLIKTRGQQVTLSCSPISGHRSVSWYQQTPGQGLQFLFEYFSETQRNKGNFPGRFSGRQFSNSRSEMNVSTLELGDSALYLCASSRGTSGTGGLNTEAFFGQGTRLTVV.

This clone has at least ten counts. The chain is built from TRBV6-4 and TRBJ2-7; TRBD2 matches 12 bases. The CDR3 runs 15 residues. CDR1 and CDR2 from the germline V gene are MRHNA and SNTAGT. The V and J ends lost 3 bases and 4 bases, in that order; junction bases with no gene match: 4. As DNA, the CDR3 is TGTGCCAGCAGTGAACTAGCGGGAGGATCGTACGAGCAGTACTTC. Amino acid sequence: CASSELAGGSYEQYF.

This clone was picked up many times. The rearrangement joins TRBV5-6 to TRBJ1-4; D not certain. Per germline, CDR1 SGHDT and CDR2 YYEEEE. The CDR3 covers 16 residues. Trimming removed 1 base from V and 3 bases from J, with 13 bases in between. The CDR3 sequence is CASSLSARWSNEKLFF. The CDR3 DNA sequence: TGTGCCAGCAGCTTGTCGGCTAGATGGTCTAATGAAAAACTGTTTTTT.

This clone was counted many times. V is TRBV30 and J is TRBJ1-2; TRBD1 matches 8 bases. Trimming at V came to 3 bases and at J to 5 bases, leaving 8 bases not matched to a gene. The CDR3 covers 14 residues. From germline, CDR1 is GTSNPN and CDR2 SVGIG (reference sequence). The CDR3: CAWSRQGWGYGYTF. CDR3 in DNA: TGTGCCTGGAGCCGACAGGGGTGGGGATATGGCTACACCTTC. The complete variable domain, with remaining parts taken from reference TRBV30 and TRBJ1-2, reads SQTIHQWPATLVQPVGSPLSLECTVEGTSNPNLYWYRQAAGRGLQLLFYSVGIGQISSEVPQNLSASRPQDRQFILSSKKLLLSDSGFYLCAWSRQGWGYGYTFGSGTRLTVV.

This clone occurred a few times. V usage is TRBV24-1 and J usage is TRBJ2-1, with 10 bases matching TRBD2. This CDR3 has 15 residues. CDR1 is KGHDR, CDR2 SFDVKD, per germline. V lost 6 bases to trimming and J lost 6 bases; unmatched junction nucleotides: 7. The CDR3 region is CATSPRGTSVNEQFF. CDR3 coding DNA: TGTGCCACCAGTCCTAGGGGGACTAGCGTCAATGAGCAGTTCTTC.

This clone was picked up many times. The V call is TRBV6-1, the J call TRBJ2-2; either TRBD1 or TRBD2 may fit D (5 bases each). Between the trimmed V and J ends, which lost 2 bases and 3 bases, there was a span of 10 bases. Germline CDR1 is MNHNS and CDR2 is SASEGT. CDR3 length: 15 residues. The CDR3 sequence is CASSELGTYTGELFF. The CDR3 region has the DNA TGTGCCAGCAGTGAACTCGGGACCTACACCGGGGAGCTGTTTTTT.

This clone was picked up many times. The gene calls are TRBV7-3 and TRBJ2-7; D gene unclear. CDR3 length equals 13 residues. The V gene lost 4 bases and the J gene lost 6 bases, with 13 bases spanning the gap. Germline CDR1 reads SGHTA; CDR2 reads FQGTGA. Here the CDR3 DNA reads TGTGCCAGCAGCTCTTTCGGCCCCGGCGAGCAGTACTTC. Its protein product is CASSSFGPGEQYF.

This clone has ten or more counts. The chain employs TRBV5-6 and TRBJ1-2; D is perhaps TRBD1 (6 bases). Germline lookup yields CDR1 SGHDT and CDR2 YYEEEE. Deletions cut 2 bases from V and 3 bases from J, with 14 bases between. This CDR3 is 15 amino acids long. This CDR3 reads CASSLPSPGDYGYTF. As DNA, the CDR3 is TGTGCCAGCAGCTTACCCTCCCCAGGGGACTATGGCTACACCTTC. Using reference TRBV5-6 and TRBJ1-2 for the parts outside the CDR3, the full variable domain is DAGVTQSPTHLIKTRGQQVTLRCSPKSGHDTVSWYQQALGQGPQFIFQYYEEEERQRGNFPDRFSGHQFPNYSSELNVNALLLGDSALYLCASSLPSPGDYGYTFGSGTRLTVV.

This clone was recorded at least ten times. The chain has TRBV20-1 and TRBJ2-3; D may be TRBD2 (6 bases). The CDR3 is 14 amino acids. Germline CDR1 reads DFQATT; CDR2 reads SNEGSKA (reference sequence). The V end lost 6 bases, the J end lost 0 bases, and 13 bases lay between the germline ends. The CDR3 DNA reads as TGCAGTGCGCACGACGGGACTAGCACAGATACGCAGTATTTT. It translates to CSAHDGTSTDTQYF.

This clone was seen a handful of times. The chain combines TRBV6-5 with TRBJ2-2, with 7 nucleotides matching TRBD2. Losses at the gene ends were 2 bases for V and 5 bases for J; bases not matched to a gene: 8. The germline V gene encodes CDR1 MNHEY and CDR2 SVGAGI. This CDR3 has 16 amino acids. CDR3 DNA sequence: TGTGCCAGCAGTTACAGTCTAGCGGTTAGTACCGGGGAGCTGTTTTTT. Translating it yields CASSYSLAVSTGELFF.

This clone came up many times. This chain uses TRBV3-1 with TRBJ2-7, with D perhaps TRBD1 (5 bases). Germline loops: CDR1 LGHDT, CDR2 YNNKEL (reference sequence). The germline V and J ends were trimmed by 1 base and 3 bases, with 10 bases remaining between them. The CDR3 totals 14 residues. CDR3 sequence (DNA): TGTGCCAGCAGCCAAGCTGGACACAACTACGAGCAGTACTTC. This translates into CASSQAGHNYEQYF.

About this clone: At one boundary the junction diverges from the germline segment, which might be a read error. V and J are TRBV6-1 and TRBJ2-5, with 7 bases that match TRBD2. CDR3 length equals 16 residues. The germline V gene has CDR1 MNHNS and CDR2 SASEGT. CDR3 loop: CASRLRGDSRGETKYF. In nucleotides, the CDR3 is TGTGCCAGCAGACTACGGGGGGACTCCCGGGGGGAGACCAAGTACTTC.

This clone has only a few counts. This may stem from a read error, because a much larger clone lies one nucleotide away. The chain employs TRBV3-1 and TRBJ2-7; 9 nucleotides match TRBD1. The CDR3 contains 16 residues. V gave up 1 base and J gave up 6 bases; unmatched junction bases: 10. The V gene's germline CDR1 is LGHDT and CDR2 YNNKEL (reference sequence). The CDR3 DNA follows: TGTGCCAGCAGCCAAGTTAGATGGGACAGGGAGCCCGAGCAGTACTTC. It yields the protein CASSQVRWDREPEQYF.

This clone is termed large. V is TRBV24-1 and J is TRBJ2-7; 7 bases align to TRBD1. Trimming at V came to 2 bases and at J to 2 bases, leaving 5 bases not matched to a gene. The CDR3 totals 15 residues. Germline CDR1 KGHDR, CDR2 SFDVKD. The CDR3 DNA reads TGTGCCACCAGTGATTCGGGGACAGCGACCTACGAGCAGTACTTC. Protein sequence: CATSDSGTATYEQYF.